This T cell receptor (beta chain) is from a study of a mutant IDH1 vaccine in newly diagnosed glioma. Whole-study findings and limits: There were vaccine-induced immune responses in roughly 92% of the patients.

This CDR3 comprises 15 residues. Looked up from germline, CDR1 is SEHNR and CDR2 is FQNEAQ (reference sequence). V was shortened by 1 base and J by 2 bases, with 9 bases between the two germline ends. Some clones are missing from TCRdb's copy, which holds only in-frame ones; the method was immunoSEQ multiplex PCR. The table records about 16,000 clones, 75% to 90% of them present only once. As for time point: baseline, week 1 (first vaccination visit). This sample's treatment: pre-vaccination baseline after standard-of-care therapy. As to this clone: Its target is unknown.

The sequences come from PBMCs, collected from a glioma patient treated with radiotherapy, temozolomide or both. The V gene is TRBV7-9, the J gene TRBJ1-5; D call uncertain. The clonotype was recovered from a middle-aged woman with glioma. Some clones in this sample may be carry-over from other donors' samples. The CDR3 protein is CASSLDETGNQPQHF. In nucleotides, the CDR3 is TGTGCCAGCAGCTTAGACGAGACGGGCAATCAGCCCCAGCATTTT.